The 3 T cell receptor beta chains below were found in one sample sequenced in a study of CD8 T cells in ankylosing spondylitis. From the 5' RACE reads, TCRdb called clonotypes with MiXCR, one entry per CDR3 protein. The table has some 130,000 distinct CDR3 sequences, 8% to 9% seen once. Sequenced: synovial fluid, either unsorted or a sorted T cell fraction (not recorded which). These receptor sequences come from a male donor with ankylosing spondylitis.

This clonotype was detected only a few times. The chain uses TRBV27 and TRBJ2-1; D is possibly TRBD1 or TRBD2 (6 bases each). The V gene lost 1 base and the J gene lost 4 bases, with 20 bases spanning the gap. This CDR3 has 18 residues. The germline CDR1 and CDR2 sequences are MNHEY and SMNVEV (reference sequence). The CDR3 loop reads CASSLLSLLGGRYNEQFF. CDR3 nucleotides: TGTGCCAGCAGTTTATTATCGCTACTAGGGGGGAGATACAATGAGCAGTTCTTC.

This chain connects TRBV2 to TRBJ2-4, with D possibly being TRBD1 (6 bases). Trimming removed 3 bases from V and 6 bases from J, with 15 bases in between. Germline loops: CDR1 SNHLY, CDR2 FYNNEI. The CDR3 is 15 amino acids. The DNA for the CDR3 is TGTGCCAGCAGTGAGGCTGGGGGCAGCGCAAACATTCAGTACTTC. This encodes CASSEAGGSANIQYF.

This clonotype was counted a few times. The chain is built from TRBV7-9 and TRBJ1-4; maybe TRBD1 (6 bases). The CDR3 extends over 15 amino acids. V gave up 5 bases and J gave up 1 base, with 11 bases separating them. CDR1 and CDR2 (germline): SEHNR, FQNEAQ (reference sequence). CDR3 coding DNA: TGTGCCAGCAGCGCCAGAGGGGGAACTAATGAAAAACTGTTTTTT. Translating gives CASSARGGTNEKLFF.